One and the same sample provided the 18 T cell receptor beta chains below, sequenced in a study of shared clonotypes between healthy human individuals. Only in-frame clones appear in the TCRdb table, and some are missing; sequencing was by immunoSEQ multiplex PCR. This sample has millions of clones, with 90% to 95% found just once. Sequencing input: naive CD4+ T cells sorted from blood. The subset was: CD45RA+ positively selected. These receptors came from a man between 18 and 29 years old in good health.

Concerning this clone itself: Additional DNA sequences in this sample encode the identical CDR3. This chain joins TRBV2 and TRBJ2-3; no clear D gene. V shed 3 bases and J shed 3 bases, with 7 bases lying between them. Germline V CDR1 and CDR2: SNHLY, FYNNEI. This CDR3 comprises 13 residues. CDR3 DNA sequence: TGTGCCAGCAGTGATTGGGGTACAGATACGCAGTATTTT. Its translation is CASSDWGTDTQYF.

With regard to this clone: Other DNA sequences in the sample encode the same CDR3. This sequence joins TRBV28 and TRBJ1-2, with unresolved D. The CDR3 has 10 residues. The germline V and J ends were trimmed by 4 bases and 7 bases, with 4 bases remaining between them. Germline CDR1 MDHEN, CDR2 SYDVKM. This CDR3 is CASSSGGYTF. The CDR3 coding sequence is TGTGCCAGCAGTTCTGGTGGCTACACCTTC.

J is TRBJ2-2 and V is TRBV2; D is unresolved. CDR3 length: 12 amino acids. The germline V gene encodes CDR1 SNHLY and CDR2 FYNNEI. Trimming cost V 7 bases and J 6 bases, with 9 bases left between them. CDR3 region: CASNVEAGELFF. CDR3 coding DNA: TGTGCCAGCAATGTAGAGGCCGGGGAGCTGTTTTTT.

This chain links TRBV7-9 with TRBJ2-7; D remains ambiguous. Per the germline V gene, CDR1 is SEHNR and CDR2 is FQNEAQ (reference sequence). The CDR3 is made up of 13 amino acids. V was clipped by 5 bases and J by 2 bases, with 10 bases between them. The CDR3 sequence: CASSISVTYEQYF. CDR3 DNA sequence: TGTGCCAGCAGCATATCCGTGACCTACGAGCAGTACTTC. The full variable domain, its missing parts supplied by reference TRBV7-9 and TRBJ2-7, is DTGVSQNPRHKITKRGQNVTFRCDPISEHNRLYWYRQTLGQGPEFLTYFQNEAQLEKSRLLSDRFSAERPKGSFSTLEIQRTEQGDSAMYLCASSISVTYEQYFGPGTRLTVT.

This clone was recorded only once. The CDR3 coding sequence is TGTGCCAGCACCACCCCCTGGGGGACAGATACGCAGTATTTT. Protein sequence: CASTTPWGTDTQYF. This chain uses TRBV7-8 with TRBJ2-3; D possibly uses TRBD1 or TRBD2 (5 bases each). Trimming took 7 bases from V and 3 from J, leaving 14 bases between them. CDR1 and CDR2 from the germline V gene are SGHVS and FQNEAQ. CDR3 size: 14 residues.

The CDR3 DNA reads TGTGCCAGCAGCTCAGGACAACTCTACAATGAGCAGTTCTTC. This gives the protein CASSSGQLYNEQFF. The chain uses TRBV5-4 and TRBJ2-1; TRBD1 is a possible D gene (5 bases). CDR3 length equals 14 residues. Germline V gene lookup returns CDR1 SGHNT and CDR2 YYREEE (reference sequence). Trimming stripped 3 bases from V and 3 bases from J, with 10 bases between. Based on the CDR3 plus reference TRBV5-4 and TRBJ2-1, the full variable domain is ETGVTQSPTHLIKTRGQQVTLRCSSQSGHNTVSWYQQALGQGPQFIFQYYREEENGRGNFPPRFSGLQFPNYSSELNVNALELDDSALYLCASSSGQLYNEQFFGPGTRLTVL.

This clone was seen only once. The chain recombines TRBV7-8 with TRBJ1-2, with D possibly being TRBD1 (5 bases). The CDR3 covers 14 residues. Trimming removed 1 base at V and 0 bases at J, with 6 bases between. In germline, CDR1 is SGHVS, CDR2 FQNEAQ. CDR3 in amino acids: CASSLGGTNYGYTF. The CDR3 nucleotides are TGTGCCAGCAGCTTAGGGGGGACTAACTATGGCTACACCTTC.

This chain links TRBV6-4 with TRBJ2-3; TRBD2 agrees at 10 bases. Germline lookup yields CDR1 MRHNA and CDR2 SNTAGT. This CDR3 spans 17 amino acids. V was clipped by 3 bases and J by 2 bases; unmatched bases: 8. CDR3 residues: CASSEIGGLAATDTQYF. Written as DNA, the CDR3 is TGTGCCAGCAGTGAAATCGGAGGACTAGCGGCCACAGATACGCAGTATTTT.

The CDR3 spells CASSYSPPSSGNTIYF. For the CDR3, the DNA is TGTGCCAGCAGCTACAGTCCGCCGAGCTCTGGAAACACCATATATTTT. The chain is built from TRBV11-2 and TRBJ1-3; no reliable D call. Trimming removed 4 bases at V and 0 bases at J, with 13 bases between. The V gene's germline CDR1 is SGHAT and CDR2 FQNNGV. CDR3 size: 16 residues.

The CDR3 sequence is CASIPDTNTEAFF. As DNA, the CDR3 is TGTGCCAGCATCCCTGACACGAACACTGAAGCTTTCTTT. V and J are TRBV7-9 and TRBJ1-1; D unclear. V shed 7 bases and J shed 1 base, with 10 bases lying between them. Germline CDR1 is SEHNR and CDR2 is FQNEAQ (reference sequence). The CDR3 totals 13 residues. The entire variable domain, with the rest obtained from reference TRBV7-9 and TRBJ1-1, is as follows: DTGVSQNPRHKITKRGQNVTFRCDPISEHNRLYWYRQTLGQGPEFLTYFQNEAQLEKSRLLSDRFSAERPKGSFSTLEIQRTEQGDSAMYLCASIPDTNTEAFFGQGTRLTVV.

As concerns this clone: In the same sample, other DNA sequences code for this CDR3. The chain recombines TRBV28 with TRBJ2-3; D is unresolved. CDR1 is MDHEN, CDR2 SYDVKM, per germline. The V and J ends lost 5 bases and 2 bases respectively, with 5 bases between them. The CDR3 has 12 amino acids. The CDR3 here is CASSPSTDTQYF. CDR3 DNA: TGTGCCAGCAGTCCTTCCACAGATACGCAGTATTTT.

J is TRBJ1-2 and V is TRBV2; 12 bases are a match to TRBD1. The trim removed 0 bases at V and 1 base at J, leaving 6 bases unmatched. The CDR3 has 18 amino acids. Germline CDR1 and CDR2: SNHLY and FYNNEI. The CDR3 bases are TGTGCCAGCAGTGAAGCAGGGACAGGGGGCGCCCTTAACTATGGCTACACCTTC. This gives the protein CASSEAGTGGALNYGYTF.

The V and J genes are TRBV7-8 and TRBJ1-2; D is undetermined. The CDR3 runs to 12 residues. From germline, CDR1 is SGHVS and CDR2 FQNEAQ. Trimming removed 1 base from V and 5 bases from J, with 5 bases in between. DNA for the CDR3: TGTGCCAGCAGCTTAGGAGGGTATGGCTACACCTTC. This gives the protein CASSLGGYGYTF.

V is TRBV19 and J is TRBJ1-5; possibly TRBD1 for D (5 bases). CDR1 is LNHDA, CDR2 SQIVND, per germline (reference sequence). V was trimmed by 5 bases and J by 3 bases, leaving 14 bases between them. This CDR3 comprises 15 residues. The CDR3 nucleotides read TGTGCCAGTAGTCCCCGGGGACTGATCAATCAGCCCCAGCATTTT. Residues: CASSPRGLINQPQHF.

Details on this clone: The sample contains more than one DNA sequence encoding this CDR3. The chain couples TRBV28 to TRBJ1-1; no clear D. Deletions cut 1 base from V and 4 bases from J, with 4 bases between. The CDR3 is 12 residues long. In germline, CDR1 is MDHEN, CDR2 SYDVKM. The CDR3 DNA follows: TGTGCCAGCAGTTTATCAGGCACTGAAGCTTTCTTT. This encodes CASSLSGTEAFF. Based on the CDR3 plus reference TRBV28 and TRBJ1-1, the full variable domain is DVKVTQSSRYLVKRTGEKVFLECVQDMDHENMFWYRQDPGLGLRLIYFSYDVKMKEKGDIPEGYSVSREKKERFSLILESASTNQTSMYLCASSLSGTEAFFGQGTRLTVV.

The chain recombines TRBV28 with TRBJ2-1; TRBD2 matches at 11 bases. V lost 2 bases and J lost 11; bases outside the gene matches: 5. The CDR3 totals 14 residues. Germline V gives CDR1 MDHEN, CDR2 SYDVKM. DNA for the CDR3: TGTGCCAGCAGTTTAATGGCTAGCGGGGGGCAGCAGTTCTTC. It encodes CASSLMASGGQQFF. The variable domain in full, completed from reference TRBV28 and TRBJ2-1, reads DVKVTQSSRYLVKRTGEKVFLECVQDMDHENMFWYRQDPGLGLRLIYFSYDVKMKEKGDIPEGYSVSREKKERFSLILESASTNQTSMYLCASSLMASGGQQFFGPGTRLTVL.

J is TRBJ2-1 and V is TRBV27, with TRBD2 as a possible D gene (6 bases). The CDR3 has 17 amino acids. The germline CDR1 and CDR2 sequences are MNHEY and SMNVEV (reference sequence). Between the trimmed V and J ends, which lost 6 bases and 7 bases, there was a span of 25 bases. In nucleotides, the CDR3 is TGTGCCAGCAGGGGGGGAGGCTTGGCTGAGGTTAGGAATGAGCAGTTCTTC. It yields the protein CASRGGGLAEVRNEQFF.

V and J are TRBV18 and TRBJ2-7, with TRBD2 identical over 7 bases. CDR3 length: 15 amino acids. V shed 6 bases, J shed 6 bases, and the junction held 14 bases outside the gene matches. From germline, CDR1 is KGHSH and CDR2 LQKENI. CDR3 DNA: TGTGCCAGCTCCTTTGAGAGGGAGGGCCCTTCCGAGCAGTACTTC. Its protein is CASSFEREGPSEQYF.